Below are 8 T cell receptor beta chains sequenced from a single sample in a study of CD8+ T cells in alopecia areata. The treatment: oral pan-JAK inhibitor, 5-10 mg twice daily. The authors extracted RNA and reverse transcribed it into cDNA as the sequencing template. TCRdb's copy holds only in-frame clones and misses some; the assay was immunoSEQ multiplex PCR. The sample has about 97,000 clones, 55% to 75% seen once. The material was CD8+ T cells sorted from blood, obtained at approximately week 60, from a patient treated with tofacitinib. All receptors come from a human donor with alopecia areata.

This rearrangement joins TRBV30 to TRBJ2-3; the match to TRBD2 covers 11 bases. Per the germline V gene, CDR1 is GTSNPN and CDR2 is SVGIG (reference sequence). With V trimmed by 8 bases and J by 1 base, 11 bases remained unmatched. The CDR3 runs to 16 residues. The CDR3 region has the DNA TGTGCCGGCGATCTAGCGGGGGGTCCTCGCACAGATACGCAGTATTTT. This translates into CAGDLAGGPRTDTQYF.

The genes are TRBV29-1 and TRBJ1-2; D may be TRBD1 (6 bases). Between the trimmed V and J ends, which lost 7 bases and 4 bases, there was a span of 13 bases. The CDR3 runs 12 residues. Germline lookup yields CDR1 SQVTM and CDR2 ANQGSEA. The CDR3 protein is CSATRGVYGYTF. CDR3 nucleotides: TGCAGCGCAACCAGGGGTGTCTATGGCTACACCTTC.

This rearrangement joins TRBV19 to TRBJ2-7; D might be TRBD1 or TRBD2, each matching 5 bases. The CDR3 contains 14 residues. CDR1 LNHDA and CDR2 SQIVND come from the germline V gene (reference sequence). V lost 5 bases and J lost 3, with 14 bases in between. The CDR3 DNA reads TGTGCCAGTAGTGATGCAGGGACGGGCTACGAGCAGTACTTC. Its translation: CASSDAGTGYEQYF.

The V and J genes are TRBV11-2 and TRBJ2-1; the D call may be TRBD1 or TRBD2 (5 bases each). The CDR3 is 16 amino acids. Per germline, CDR1 SGHAT and CDR2 FQNNGV. The V and J ends lost 1 base and 1 base respectively, with 11 bases between them. This CDR3 is CASSLGAGSSYNEQFF. The DNA for the CDR3 is TGTGCCAGCAGCTTAGGGGCAGGGAGTTCCTACAATGAGCAGTTCTTC.

The rearrangement joins TRBV7-6 to TRBJ2-5; possible D gene TRBD2, 6 bases. V was cut by 1 base and J by 5 bases, with 17 bases left in between. This CDR3 region has 16 residues. Germline V lookup: CDR1 SGHVS, CDR2 FNYEAQ. The CDR3 reads CASSLGGAEGRETQYF. Written as DNA, the CDR3 is TGTGCCAGCAGCTTAGGTGGAGCGGAGGGACGGGAGACCCAGTACTTC. The full variable domain, completed using reference TRBV7-6 and TRBJ2-5, is GAGVSQSPRYKVTKRGQDVALRCDPISGHVSLYWYRQALGQGPEFLTYFNYEAQQDKSGLPNDRFSAERPEGSISTLTIQRTEQRDSAMYRCASSLGGAEGRETQYFGPGTRLLVL.

As regards this clone: Compared with germline, one end of the junction differs, possibly owing to a read error. This chain connects TRBV2 to TRBJ2-1; TRBD2 matches 8 bases. The CDR3 sequence is 13 residues long. Germline assignment: CDR1 SNHLY and CDR2 FYNNEI. The CDR3 bases are TGTGCCAACAGTAAAGGACTAGCCGATGAGCAGTTCTTC. The encoded protein is CANSKGLADEQFF.

The chain carries TRBV5-1 and TRBJ2-7; 7 nucleotides agree with TRBD1. J gave up 2 bases and V 0 bases, and 8 bases lay outside the gene matches. Germline assignment: CDR1 SGHRS and CDR2 YFSETQ. The CDR3 is 16 residues long. This CDR3 reads CASSLGVGQLTYEQYF. The CDR3 nucleotides are TGCGCCAGCAGCTTGGGTGTGGGACAGCTAACCTACGAGCAGTACTTC. Combining the CDR3 with reference TRBV5-1 and TRBJ2-7 gives the whole variable domain KAGVTQTPRYLIKTRGQQVTLSCSPISGHRSVSWYQQTPGQGLQFLFEYFSETQRNKGNFPGRFSGRQFSNSRSEMNVSTLELGDSALYLCASSLGVGQLTYEQYFGPGTRLTVT.

This chain uses TRBV6-5 with TRBJ2-7, with D maybe TRBD1 (6 bases). The ends were cut back, 4 bases at V and 0 bases at J, with 7 bases in the middle. This CDR3 contains 13 residues. Germline CDR1 and CDR2: MNHEY and SVGAGI. CDR3 sequence reads: CASSWTDSYEQYF. DNA of the CDR3: TGTGCCAGCAGTTGGACAGACTCCTACGAGCAGTACTTC.